The 14 T cell receptor beta chains below all came from one sample that was sequenced in a study of blood T cells in healthy people across ages. Primed by a sample-barcoded 5' primer and a J-beta primer mix, a second PCR proceeded for about 7 to 11 cycles. Each CDR3 protein gets one entry after TCRdb re-called the 5' RACE reads with MiXCR. The table lists 550,000 to 600,000 distinct CDR3 sequences, less than 60% of them singletons. The specimen sequenced was blood. These receptor sequences come from a man at least 80 years old in good health.

This clonotype came up once. The rearrangement joins TRBV15 to TRBJ2-2; D is perhaps TRBD1 (6 bases). CDR3 length: 15 residues. V was shortened by 3 bases and J by 6 bases, with 14 bases between the two germline ends. Germline V gene data show CDR1 as LNHNV and CDR2 as YYDKDF (reference sequence). The chain's CDR3 is CATSRGGQLAGELFF. The CDR3 bases are TGTGCCACCAGCAGGGGTGGACAGTTAGCCGGGGAGCTGTTTTTT.

The V and J genes are TRBV7-9 and TRBJ1-2; no clear D gene. The CDR3 is 12 residues long. With 4 bases removed from V and 3 bases from J, the gap between germline ends came to 6 bases. Germline CDR1 reads SEHNR; CDR2 reads FQNEAQ (reference sequence). For the CDR3, the DNA is TGTGCCAGCAGCTCCCAGGACTATGGCTACACCTTC. Translated: CASSSQDYGYTF. Combining the CDR3 with reference TRBV7-9 and TRBJ1-2 gives the whole variable domain DTGVSQNPRHKITKRGQNVTFRCDPISEHNRLYWYRQTLGQGPEFLTYFQNEAQLEKSRLLSDRFSAERPKGSFSTLEIQRTEQGDSAMYLCASSSQDYGYTFGSGTRLTVV.

The gene calls are TRBV29-1 and TRBJ1-1; 7 nucleotides match TRBD1. Germline V gene lookup returns CDR1 SQVTM and CDR2 ANQGSEA. This CDR3 contains 14 residues. The V segment lost 4 bases and the J segment 1 base; nucleotides outside the gene matches: 6. The CDR3 reads CSVVRQGQNTEAFF. CDR3 in DNA: TGCAGCGTTGTCCGACAGGGTCAGAACACTGAAGCTTTCTTT.

The chain joins TRBV19 to TRBJ2-5; possible D gene TRBD1, 5 bases. Germline V lookup: CDR1 LNHDA, CDR2 SQIVND (reference sequence). This CDR3 contains 16 residues. V was shortened by 0 bases and J by 5 bases, with 16 bases between the two germline ends. The CDR3 DNA sequence: TGTGCCAGTAGTATAGAAAAGGATACAGGTGTGGAGACCCAGTACTTC. Its translation: CASSIEKDTGVETQYF.

V gene TRBV12-3 or TRBV12-4 combines with J gene TRBJ2-4; tentatively, D is TRBD1 or TRBD2 (5 bases each). Trimming took 4 bases from V and 7 from J, leaving 17 bases between them. This CDR3 contains 15 residues. The CDR3 is CASSSQGGWDNIQYF. CDR3 nucleotide sequence: TGTGCCAGCAGTTCCCAAGGCGGCTGGGACAACATTCAGTACTTC.

This clonotype was observed at least ten times. This chain uses TRBV7-9 with TRBJ1-2; maybe TRBD1 (5 bases). Trimming stripped 3 bases from V and 8 bases from J, with 10 bases between. The CDR3 consists of 12 residues. Per the germline V gene, CDR1 is SEHNR and CDR2 is FQNEAQ (reference sequence). In DNA form, the CDR3 reads TGTGCCAGCAGCTTGCGGGGGTTAGGCTACACCTTC. The encoded protein is CASSLRGLGYTF.

This clonotype came up a few times. The chain joins TRBV27 to TRBJ2-5; TRBD1 aligns across 11 bases. The J call may be in error: the DNA end matches TRBJ2-7 better. This CDR3 contains 14 residues. In germline, CDR1 is MNHEY, CDR2 SMNVEV (reference sequence). This chain's CDR3 is CASTRTGGPYEQYF. The CDR3 DNA reads as TGTGCCAGCACTAGGACAGGGGGCCCCTACGAGCAGTACTTC.

The CDR3 nucleotides are TGTGCCAGCAGCGTAACTACTCAAGAGACCCAGTACTTC. Translating gives CASSVTTQETQYF. The chain combines TRBV9 with TRBJ2-7; D is uncertain. Gene TRBJ2-5 matches the end of the DNA better, so the J call may be wrong. Germline V gene lookup returns CDR1 SGDLS and CDR2 YYNGEE. The length of the CDR3 is 13 residues.

This clonotype was recorded once. This chain links TRBV7-2 with TRBJ2-7; 13 bases agree with TRBD2. The germline gives CDR1 SGHTA, CDR2 FQGNSA. Trimming cost V 7 bases and J 4 bases; bases outside gene matches: 4. The CDR3 is 14 residues long. The DNA for the CDR3 is TGTGCCAGCAACTCGGGACTAGCGGGGTACGAGCAGTACTTC. Its translation: CASNSGLAGYEQYF.

The V call is TRBV20-1, the J call TRBJ2-3, with 13 bases that match TRBD2. CDR3 length: 18 amino acids. Germline V gene sequence: CDR1 DFQATT, CDR2 SNEGSKA (reference sequence). The V segment lost 0 bases and the J segment 4 bases; nucleotides outside the gene matches: 10. CDR3 region: CSARDPLWTSGSSDTQYF. The CDR3 DNA follows: TGCAGTGCTAGAGATCCGCTCTGGACTAGCGGGAGCTCAGATACGCAGTATTTT.

This clonotype has just a few counts. This may be a read error, as it is one base from a much larger clone. The chain uses TRBV6-5 and TRBJ2-5; a weak D match, TRBD1 (6 bases). The CDR3 is 13 amino acids. The germline CDR1 and CDR2 sequences are MNHEY and SVGAGI. As DNA, the CDR3 is TGTGCCGGCAGCCGGGACATGCGGGAGACCCAGTACTTC. This encodes CAGSRDMRETQYF.

This clonotype was counted ten times or more. The CDR3 DNA reads TGTGCCAGCAGTTACCGGGAATACAATGGCTACACCTTC. Protein product: CASSYREYNGYTF. The chain has TRBV6-5 and TRBJ1-2, with unresolved D. The germline V and J ends were trimmed by 2 bases and 6 bases, with 10 bases remaining between them. The germline V gene encodes CDR1 MNHEY and CDR2 SVGAGI. The CDR3 is 13 amino acids.

This clonotype was picked up many times. V is TRBV7-9 and J is TRBJ2-1; maybe TRBD1 (5 bases). V lost 4 bases and J lost 9, with 16 bases in between. The CDR3 extends over 14 amino acids. Germline V gene data show CDR1 as SEHNR and CDR2 as FQNEAQ (reference sequence). The CDR3, as DNA: TGTGCCAGCAGCTCAGGGTACTCTAATGGTGAGCAGTTCTTC. Its protein product is CASSSGYSNGEQFF.

This clonotype was observed a few times. This chain uses TRBV6-6 with TRBJ2-7; 8 bases line up with TRBD1. The ends lost 2 bases at V and 5 bases at J; junction bases unmatched: 8. Germline loops: CDR1 MNHNY, CDR2 SVGAGI (reference sequence). This CDR3 contains 15 residues. The CDR3 spells CASSYPGQGRDEQYF. The CDR3 coding sequence is TGTGCCAGCAGTTACCCTGGACAGGGCCGGGACGAGCAGTACTTC.